This TCR beta chain appears in the sequencing data of a study of early T cells in non-severe SARS-CoV-2 infection. Study details: Sequencing targeted bulk RNA from unsorted whole blood, leaving chains unpaired.

The length of the CDR3 is 14 residues. TCRdb reanalysed the 5' RACE reads using MiXCR and keeps one entry per CDR3 protein. This sample carries tens of thousands of distinct CDR3 sequences, approximately 13% of them seen once, and the ten largest clones take around 4.7%. Sequences were obtained from whole blood. The source is an adult who was a healthcare worker with PCR-confirmed SARS-CoV-2 infection or an uninfected control (not recorded which). The chain employs TRBV12-2 and TRBJ1-1. TRBV12-2 is designated a pseudogene. The DNA of the CDR3 is TGTGCAAGTCGCTTCCCTTACTCGGGCACTGAAGCTTTCTTT. Its protein is CASRFPYSGTEAFF.